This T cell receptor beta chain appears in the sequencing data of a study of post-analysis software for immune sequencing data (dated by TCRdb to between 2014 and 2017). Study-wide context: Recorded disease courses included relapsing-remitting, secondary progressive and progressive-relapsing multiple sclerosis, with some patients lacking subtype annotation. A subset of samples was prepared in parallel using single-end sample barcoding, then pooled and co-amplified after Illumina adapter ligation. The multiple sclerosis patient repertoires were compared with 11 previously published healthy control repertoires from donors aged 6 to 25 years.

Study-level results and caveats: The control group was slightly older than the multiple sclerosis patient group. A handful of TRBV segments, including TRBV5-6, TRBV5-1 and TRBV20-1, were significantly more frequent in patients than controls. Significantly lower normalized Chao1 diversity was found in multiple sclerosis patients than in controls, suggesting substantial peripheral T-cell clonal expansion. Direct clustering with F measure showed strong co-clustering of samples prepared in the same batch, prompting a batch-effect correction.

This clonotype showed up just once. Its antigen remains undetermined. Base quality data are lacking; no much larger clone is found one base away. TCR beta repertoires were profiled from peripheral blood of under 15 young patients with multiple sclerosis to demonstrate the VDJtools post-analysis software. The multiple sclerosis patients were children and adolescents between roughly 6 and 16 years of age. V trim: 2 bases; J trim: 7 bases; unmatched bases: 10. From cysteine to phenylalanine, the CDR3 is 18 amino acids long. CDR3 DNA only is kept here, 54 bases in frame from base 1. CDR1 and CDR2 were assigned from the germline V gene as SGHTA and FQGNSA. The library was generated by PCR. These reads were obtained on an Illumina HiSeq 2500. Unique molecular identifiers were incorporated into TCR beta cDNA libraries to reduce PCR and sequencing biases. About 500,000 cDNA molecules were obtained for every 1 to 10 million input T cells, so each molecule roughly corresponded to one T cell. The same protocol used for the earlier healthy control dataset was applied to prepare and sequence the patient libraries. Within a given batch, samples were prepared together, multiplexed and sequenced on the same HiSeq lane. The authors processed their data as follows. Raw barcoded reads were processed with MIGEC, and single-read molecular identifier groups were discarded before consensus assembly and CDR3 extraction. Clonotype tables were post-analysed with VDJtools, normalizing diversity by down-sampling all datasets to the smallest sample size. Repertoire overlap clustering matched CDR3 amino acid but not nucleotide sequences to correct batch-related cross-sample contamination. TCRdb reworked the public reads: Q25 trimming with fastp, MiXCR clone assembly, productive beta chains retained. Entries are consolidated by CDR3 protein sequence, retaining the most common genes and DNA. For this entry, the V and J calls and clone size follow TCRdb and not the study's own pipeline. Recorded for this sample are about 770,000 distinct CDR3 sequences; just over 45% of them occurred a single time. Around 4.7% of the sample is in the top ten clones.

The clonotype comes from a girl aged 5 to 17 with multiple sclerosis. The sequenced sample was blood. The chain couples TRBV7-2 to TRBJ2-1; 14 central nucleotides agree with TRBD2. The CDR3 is CASSLWGLAGARGNEQFF. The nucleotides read TGTGCCAGCAGCTTATGGGGACTAGCGGGAGCCCGGGGGAATGAGCAGTTCTTC.